The 30 T cell receptor beta chains presented below share a single source sample, sequenced in a study of graft-versus-host responses after intestinal transplantation. Profiled with immunoSEQ multiplex PCR; TCRdb holds only in-frame clones, not every one. Seen here are approximately 89,000 clones, 80% to 95% observed once, and the top ten hold 15% to 20%. The input for sequencing was PBMCs, taken just under 460 days after intestinal transplant. Receptors originate from a human patient who received an intestinal transplant, so some T cells may come from the graft donor.

V gene TRBV11-3 combines with J gene TRBJ2-3; TRBD1 matches at 10 bases. V dropped 5 bases and J dropped 0; count of bases not matched to a gene: 14. The CDR3 runs 19 residues. The germline V gene encodes CDR1 SGHNT and CDR2 YENEEA. The CDR3: CASSRDRGPSVTSTDTQYF. In DNA form, the CDR3 reads TGTGCCAGCAGCCGAGACAGGGGGCCGTCCGTAACTAGCACAGATACGCAGTATTTT. The entire variable domain, with the rest obtained from reference TRBV11-3 and TRBJ2-3, is as follows: EAGVVQSPRYKIIEKKQPVAFWCNPISGHNTLYWYLQNLGQGPELLIRYENEEAVDDSQLPKDRFSAERLKGVDSTLKIQPAELGDSAVYLCASSRDRGPSVTSTDTQYFGPGTRLTVL.

CDR3 residues: CAIRRTIQETQYF. The CDR3 nucleotides are TGTGCCATCAGGAGGACCATACAAGAGACCCAGTACTTC. The chain employs TRBV10-3 and TRBJ2-5; D unclear. V was cut by 6 bases and J by 2 bases, with 10 bases left in between. CDR1 is ENHRY and CDR2 is SYGVKD in the germline V gene. This CDR3 contains 13 residues.

The J gene is TRBJ2-1, the V gene TRBV4-2, with D unresolved. The length of the CDR3 is 12 residues. V lost 1 base and J lost 5, with 3 bases in between. The germline CDR1 and CDR2 sequences are LGHNA and YNFKEQ. CDR3 in amino acids: CASSQGDNEQFF. In DNA form, the CDR3 reads TGTGCCAGCAGCCAAGGTGACAATGAGCAGTTCTTC.

CDR3 residues: CTSSRGTSGTDTQYF. The CDR3 coding sequence is TGCACCAGCAGCCGAGGGACTAGCGGCACAGATACGCAGTATTTT. This chain connects TRBV1 to TRBJ2-3; the table's D gene call, TRBD2, was not cross checked with the DNA. TRBV1 is noted as a pseudogene. The CDR3 totals 15 residues.

The chain is built from TRBV7-2 and TRBJ2-5; D not resolved. Near its end, the DNA agrees better with TRBJ2-7, so the J call may be wrong. Germline V gene data show CDR1 as SGHTA and CDR2 as FQGNSA. There are 15 residues in the CDR3. Here the CDR3 reads CASSPFVGPTYEQYF. Here the CDR3 DNA reads TGTGCCAGCAGCCCCTTTGTGGGTCCCACCTACGAGCAGTACTTC.

The chain employs TRBV13 and TRBJ2-1; 7 bases are shared with TRBD2. Germline V lookup: CDR1 PRHDT, CDR2 FYEKMQ (reference sequence). J lost 5 bases, V lost 5 bases, and 6 bases had no gene match. This CDR3 region has 14 residues. Written as DNA, the CDR3 is TGTGCCAGCAGCCCGCGAGGACTAGACAATGAGCAGTTCTTC. It translates to CASSPRGLDNEQFF.

The chain combines TRBV7-6 with TRBJ1-5, with D uncertain. V was pared by 2 bases and J by 6 bases, with 5 bases between. Per the germline V gene, CDR1 is SGHVS and CDR2 is FNYEAQ. CDR3 length equals 12 residues. CDR3 residues: CASSLPAQPQHF. In DNA, the CDR3 is TGTGCCAGCAGCTTACCCGCTCAGCCCCAGCATTTT. Variable domain in full (rest from reference TRBV7-6 and TRBJ1-5): GAGVSQSPRYKVTKRGQDVALRCDPISGHVSLYWYRQALGQGPEFLTYFNYEAQQDKSGLPNDRFSAERPEGSISTLTIQRTEQRDSAMYRCASSLPAQPQHFGDGTRLSIL.

J is TRBJ2-7 and V is TRBV6-5; 10 bases agree with TRBD2. CDR1 MNHEY and CDR2 SVGAGI come from the germline V gene. This CDR3 spans 15 amino acids. J gave up 4 bases and V 6 bases, and 9 bases lay outside the gene matches. The CDR3 is CASRTPGTSAYEQYF. The CDR3 DNA is TGTGCCAGCAGAACCCCTGGGACTAGCGCTTACGAGCAGTACTTC.

The chain recombines TRBV4-1 with TRBJ1-2; D is unresolved. The V gene's germline CDR1 is MGHRA and CDR2 YSYEKL. There are 16 residues in the CDR3. Trimming pared 0 bases from V and 3 bases from J, leaving 14 bases between. CDR3 loop: CASSQDRREAYYGYTF. The CDR3 coding sequence is TGCGCCAGCAGCCAAGATCGGAGGGAGGCATACTATGGCTACACCTTC.

The chain links TRBV6-5 to TRBJ2-5; 9 nucleotides match TRBD2. Germline CDR1 MNHEY, CDR2 SVGAGI. The CDR3 has 12 residues. CDR3 sequence (DNA): TGTGCGAGCGGGGGGAGGGAAGAGACCCAGTACTTC. Its translation is CASGGREETQYF.

J is TRBJ1-1 and V is TRBV2, with a weak D call TRBD1 (6 bases). The germline V and J ends were trimmed by 6 bases and 8 bases, with 13 bases remaining between them. Germline values: CDR1 SNHLY, CDR2 FYNNEI. The CDR3 totals 12 residues. DNA of the CDR3: TGTGCCAGCAGCCGGACAGCGATAGAAGCTTTCTTT. Translation gives CASSRTAIEAFF.

The gene calls are TRBV4-1 and TRBJ2-4; 8 positions agree with TRBD2. The CDR3 sequence is 15 residues long. V shed 6 bases and J 5 bases; nucleotides not matched to a gene: 9. Germline V gene data show CDR1 as MGHRA and CDR2 as YSYEKL. The CDR3 nucleotides are TGCGCCAGCAGACCAGCGGGGGCCCTGCAAAACATTCAGTACTTC. Its protein is CASRPAGALQNIQYF.

This sequence joins TRBV2 and TRBJ1-5, with 8 bases identical to TRBD1. The CDR3 length is 16 residues. In germline, CDR1 is SNHLY, CDR2 FYNNEI. V was clipped by 6 bases and J by 6 bases; unmatched bases: 13. CDR3 bases: TGTGCCAGCAGCACATCATTTGGGCAGGGGGCTCAGCCCCAGCATTTT. Translation gives CASSTSFGQGAQPQHF.

In its sample, this clone was seen once. This sequence joins TRBV6-6 and TRBJ1-1; D ambiguous. Germline loops: CDR1 MNHNY, CDR2 SVGAGI (reference sequence). The CDR3 spans 15 residues. V was clipped by 7 bases and J by 3 bases, with 18 bases between them. The CDR3 DNA is TGTGCCAGCACCCCACGCTGGGGTGGGGACACTGAAGCTTTCTTT. This sequence encodes CASTPRWGGDTEAFF.

Only one count was recorded for this clone. The chain uses TRBV13 and TRBJ2-1; TRBD1 aligns across 12 bases. The trim removed 0 bases at V and 5 bases at J, leaving 8 bases unmatched. In germline, CDR1 is PRHDT, CDR2 FYEKMQ (reference sequence). The CDR3 has 18 residues. CDR3 residues: CASSLGGTGGAYDNEQFF. The DNA of the CDR3 is TGTGCCAGCAGCTTAGGCGGGACAGGGGGCGCATACGACAATGAGCAGTTCTTC.

V gene TRBV6-1 combines with J gene TRBJ2-3; 11 bases align to TRBD2. The CDR3 is 16 residues long. The V segment lost 0 bases and the J segment 2 bases; nucleotides outside the gene matches: 1. CDR1 MNHNS and CDR2 SASEGT come from the germline V gene. The CDR3 region has the DNA TGTGCCAGCAGTGAAGCTAGCGGGGGGGCCACAGATACGCAGTATTTT. This sequence encodes CASSEASGGATDTQYF.

Only one count was recorded for this clone. A read error may account for a junction end that differs from germline. This chain links TRBV19 with TRBJ1-4, with TRBD1 as a possible D gene (5 bases). Looked up from germline, CDR1 is LNHDA and CDR2 is SQIVND (reference sequence). The CDR3 has 14 residues. CDR3 protein: CASCIGRGNEKLFF. CDR3 nucleotides: TGTGCCAGTTGTATAGGACGGGGGAATGAAAAACTGTTTTTT.

The chain is built from TRBV27 and TRBJ2-1; D unclear. CDR1 and CDR2 (germline): MNHEY, SMNVEV (reference sequence). Trimming cost V 9 bases and J 3 bases, with 6 bases left between them. This CDR3 contains 11 residues. The CDR3 coding sequence is TGTGCCAGACTTGTCTACAATGAGCAGTTCTTC. It translates to CARLVYNEQFF.

V and J are TRBV7-8 and TRBJ1-1; D remains ambiguous. Germline V gene data show CDR1 as SGHVS and CDR2 as FQNEAQ. The CDR3 contains 14 residues. With 3 bases removed from V and 8 bases from J, the gap between germline ends came to 16 bases. CDR3 bases: TGTGCCAGCAGCTTTTTGGTATCAATGGGGGAAGCTTTCTTT. This sequence encodes CASSFLVSMGEAFF.

The rearrangement links TRBV6-5 to TRBJ2-2; D call uncertain. CDR1 MNHEY and CDR2 SVGAGI come from the germline V gene. The germline V and J ends were trimmed by 6 bases and 0 bases, with 8 bases remaining between them. The CDR3 length is 14 residues. CDR3: CASRLGSNTGELFF. CDR3 in DNA: TGTGCCAGCAGACTGGGGTCGAACACCGGGGAGCTGTTTTTT.

The J gene is TRBJ1-4, the V gene TRBV18; maybe TRBD1 (5 bases). Trimming took 3 bases from V and 0 from J, leaving 14 bases between them. Germline CDR1 and CDR2: KGHSH and LQKENI. CDR3 length: 17 residues. CDR3 DNA sequence: TGTGCCAGCTCACCTCTCAGGGTTCAGGCAACTAATGAAAAACTGTTTTTT. This translates into CASSPLRVQATNEKLFF.

V and J are TRBV5-4 and TRBJ2-7; 7 bases are a match to TRBD1. The CDR3 is made up of 15 amino acids. After removal of 0 bases from V and 1 base from J, the junction contained 4 bases not matched to a gene. Germline CDR1 reads SGHNT; CDR2 reads YYREEE (reference sequence). The CDR3 DNA is TGTGCCAGCAGCTTGGGGGGGACAGATTCCTACGAGCAGTACTTC. Amino acid sequence: CASSLGGTDSYEQYF. Drawing the rest from reference TRBV5-4 and TRBJ2-7, the complete variable domain is ETGVTQSPTHLIKTRGQQVTLRCSSQSGHNTVSWYQQALGQGPQFIFQYYREEENGRGNFPPRFSGLQFPNYSSELNVNALELDDSALYLCASSLGGTDSYEQYFGPGTRLTVT.

The rearrangement uses TRBV4-1 and TRBJ2-7, with 8 bases identical to TRBD1. In germline, CDR1 is MGHRA, CDR2 YSYEKL. This CDR3 is 16 amino acids long. With 0 bases clipped from V and 3 bases from J, the junction kept 7 bases outside the gene matches. This CDR3 reads CASSQDPSTGDYEQYF. The CDR3 coding sequence is TGCGCCAGCAGCCAAGATCCCTCGACAGGGGACTACGAGCAGTACTTC.

The chain couples TRBV7-9 to TRBJ1-5; D remains unclear. CDR1 is SEHNR, CDR2 FQNEAQ, per germline (reference sequence). Trimming took off 4 bases at V and 0 bases at J, with 7 bases between the two ends. CDR3 length: 14 residues. This CDR3 is CASSSMDSNQPQHF. DNA for the CDR3: TGTGCCAGCAGCTCGATGGATAGCAATCAGCCCCAGCATTTT.

The chain links TRBV7-6 to TRBJ1-6, with 7 bases fitting TRBD1. The length of the CDR3 is 20 residues. Germline values: CDR1 SGHVS, CDR2 FNYEAQ. The V and J ends lost 0 bases and 0 bases, in that order; junction bases with no gene match: 11. CDR3 sequence: CASSLAPSGTASSYNSPLHF. CDR3 bases: TGTGCCAGCAGCTTAGCCCCTTCCGGGACAGCGAGCTCCTATAATTCACCCCTCCACTTT.

This CDR3 reads CASSQVGSGDTQYF. The CDR3 region has the DNA TGTGCCAGCAGCCAAGTAGGTAGCGGGGATACGCAGTATTTT. The V call is TRBV14, the J call TRBJ2-3, with 7 nucleotides matching TRBD2. This CDR3 comprises 14 residues. The V gene's germline CDR1 is SGHDN and CDR2 FVKESK. V gave up 1 base and J gave up 6 bases; unmatched junction bases: 4.

This chain joins TRBV6-4 and TRBJ2-7, with D perhaps given as TRBD1 or TRBD2 (5 bases each). The CDR3 loop spans 15 amino acids. V was shortened by 4 bases and J by 1 base, with 14 bases between the two germline ends. Germline lookup yields CDR1 MRHNA and CDR2 SNTAGT. CDR3 residues: CASSGVSGRSYEQYF. The DNA for the CDR3 is TGTGCCAGCAGTGGGGTCTCGGGGCGATCCTACGAGCAGTACTTC.

V usage is TRBV5-1 and J usage is TRBJ1-2; maybe TRBD1 (5 bases). Germline lookup yields CDR1 SGHRS and CDR2 YFSETQ. This CDR3 spans 14 amino acids. V shed 4 bases and J shed 2 bases, with 12 bases lying between them. Here the CDR3 reads CASSVGTANYGYTF. As DNA, the CDR3 is TGCGCCAGCAGCGTCGGGACGGCCAACTATGGCTACACCTTC.

This chain links TRBV29-1 with TRBJ1-2, with D possibly TRBD1 on 6 matching bases. CDR1 SQVTM and CDR2 ANQGSEA come from the germline V gene. The germline V and J ends were trimmed by 6 bases and 4 bases, with 12 bases remaining between them. The CDR3 totals 12 residues. CDR3 loop: CSVPQGSYGYTF. The CDR3 DNA follows: TGCAGCGTCCCACAGGGCAGCTATGGCTACACCTTC.

The chain recombines TRBV6-1 with TRBJ2-7; D not resolved. Germline V gene data show CDR1 as MNHNS and CDR2 as SASEGT. There are 11 residues in the CDR3. V lost 8 bases, J lost 3 bases, and 8 bases lay in between. CDR3 in DNA: TGTGCCAGCTCACAGCTCTACGAGCAGTACTTC. It is translated as CASSQLYEQYF.